This T cell receptor (beta chain) was identified during a study of PD-L1 blockade in urothelial cancer. A remark on this clone: Its target is unknown.

The repertoire was sequenced with immunoSEQ multiplex PCR; TCRdb's copy has only in-frame clones and lacks some. The data show roughly 44,000 clones, around 80% seen once. Broader study findings: Below-median TCR clonality that was measured in pretreatment blood predicted better survival.

The sample here was PBMCs, taken around atezolizumab (anti-PD-L1) treatment. This TCR was sampled from a man between 70 and 80 years old with urothelial cancer.

DNA of the CDR3: TGTGCCAGTGGCGGAGGGAGGATGAACACTGAAGCTTTCTTT. Protein product: CASGGGRMNTEAFF. The chain uses TRBV19 and TRBJ1-1; D uncertain. V was trimmed by 8 bases and J by 0 bases, leaving 13 bases between them. Per the germline V gene, CDR1 is LNHDA and CDR2 is SQIVND (reference sequence). The CDR3 has 14 residues.